This entry concerns a single T cell receptor (beta chain). This entry comes from a study of blood T cell repertoires in COVID-19. On the study more broadly: Sites in the United States, Italy and Spain provided acute and convalescent COVID-19 samples. Nucleic acid was either cDNA or gDNA, and it came from T cells, B-cell-depleted T cells, or PBMCs.

The assay was immunoSEQ multiplex PCR, and TCRdb's table has in-frame clones only and misses some. Here the sample spans 150,000 or so clones, approximately 92% being singletons. CDR1 is SEHNR, CDR2 FQNEAQ, per germline (reference sequence). Trimming took 5 bases from V and 7 from J, leaving 9 bases between them. The CDR3 is 11 amino acids. This sequence was found in a man aged 18 to 29 with COVID-19, enrolled during active disease. The V and J genes are TRBV7-9 and TRBJ2-7, with D unclear. Sequenced material: peripheral blood. The CDR3 loop is CASSLSREQYF. The CDR3 coding sequence is TGTGCCAGCAGCCTTTCTCGGGAGCAGTACTTC.